This entry describes one T cell receptor beta chain. The sample belongs to a study of blood T cell repertoires in COVID-19. Germline lookup yields CDR1 MNHNS and CDR2 SASEGT. CDR3 length equals 12 residues. V dropped 0 bases and J dropped 10 bases, with 7 bases sitting between them. Clones were sequenced by immunoSEQ multiplex PCR, and TCRdb holds only the in-frame ones, with some missing. This sample has 360,000 or so clones; roughly four fifths occur once, and the top ten carry about 4.8%. Sample: PBMCs or T cells enriched from blood (not recorded which). The receptor comes from a woman between 50 and 59 years old who had recovered from COVID-19. V is TRBV6-1 and J is TRBJ2-1, with D possibly matching TRBD1 (6 bases). The DNA for the CDR3 is TGTGCCAGCAGTGAAGCTGACAGGGAGCAGTTCTTC. This gives the protein CASSEADREQFF.